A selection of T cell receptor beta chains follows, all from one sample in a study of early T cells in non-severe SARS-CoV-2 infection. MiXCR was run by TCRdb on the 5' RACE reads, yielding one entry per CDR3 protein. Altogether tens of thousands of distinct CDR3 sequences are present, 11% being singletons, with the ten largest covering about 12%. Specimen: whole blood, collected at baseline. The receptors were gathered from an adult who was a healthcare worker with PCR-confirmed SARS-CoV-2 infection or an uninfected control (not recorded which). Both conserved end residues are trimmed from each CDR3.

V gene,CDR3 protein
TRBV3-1,ASGGGASDTQY
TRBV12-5,ASGPQGRAGELF
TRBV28,ASSKTPNTEAF
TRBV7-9,ASRRLADTQY
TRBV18,ASSPSNEQF
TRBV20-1,SARDGTLQY
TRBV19,ASSPGTGRNYGYT
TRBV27,ATSYTANYEQY
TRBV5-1,ASSADRWSEKLF
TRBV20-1,SAPRATQSKVGTQY
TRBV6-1,ASSEATDGGQPQH
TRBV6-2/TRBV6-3,ASSYASLGGEQF
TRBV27,ASSLGGGEDEQY
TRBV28,ASSNSRSYEQY
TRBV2,ASREQGPTDTQY
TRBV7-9,ASSSVGGGTETQY
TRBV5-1,ASSPPSEEQY
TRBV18,ASSPGQATPPEAF
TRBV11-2,ASSFRDRVAEAF
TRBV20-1,SAGSAGTGGINEQF
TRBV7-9,ASSLHENTEAF
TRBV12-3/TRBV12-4,ASSLHSSYNSPLH
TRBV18,ASSPLQGANTDTQY
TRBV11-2,ASSSAGTSRYNEQF
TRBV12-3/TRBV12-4,ASSLARVYTEAF
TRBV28,ATLDGFYGYT
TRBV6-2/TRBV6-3,ASSSEDVGLYGYT
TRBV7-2,ASSPRGGPGDEQF
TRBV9,ASSAPSDPNYGYT
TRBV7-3,ASSLGPGLIRNEQF
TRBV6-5,ATSGQAWGTEAF
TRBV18,ASSAMDRGRADYGYT
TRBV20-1,SVTGASNTIY
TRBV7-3,ASSLQHSTDTQY
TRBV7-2,ASSLELHEQY
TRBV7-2,ASSSRQDPYEQY
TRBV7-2,ASSSGLNTDTQY
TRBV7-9,ASSSRGETQY
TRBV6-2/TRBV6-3,ASSYSRGPQTQY